This T cell receptor beta chain was identified during a study of regulatory T cells in long-lasting Graves disease. As to time point: persistent/refractory GD, antithyroid drugs over 5 years with positive TRAb. With RNA extracted from PBMCs as input, the TCR library was made. This clonotype was found a few times. V was trimmed by 5 bases and J by 5 bases, leaving 18 bases between them. The CDR3 has 15 amino acids. CDR3-region Arm-PCR and iRepertoire HTBI primers produced the TCR beta libraries. Methods used by the authors: Samples jointly harbored roughly 60 TRBV and 12 to 15 TRBJ segments. TCRdb analysed the multiplex PCR reads with MiXCR anew, one entry per CDR3 protein. TCRdb, not the authors, supplied the V and J calls. The sample shows around 460,000 distinct CDR3 sequences, 20% to 25% of them seen only once.

The rearrangement uses TRBV12-3 or TRBV12-4 and TRBJ1-2; D may be TRBD1 (6 bases). Material: peripheral blood mononuclear cells (PBMCs), obtained when the disease was refractory, from a patient treated with antithyroid drugs. The clonotype was recovered from a female donor with Graves disease. CDR3 nucleotides: TGTGCCAGCAGTCCTCCGTTGACAGGCGGGTATGGCTACACCTTC. This gives the protein CASSPPLTGGYGYTF.